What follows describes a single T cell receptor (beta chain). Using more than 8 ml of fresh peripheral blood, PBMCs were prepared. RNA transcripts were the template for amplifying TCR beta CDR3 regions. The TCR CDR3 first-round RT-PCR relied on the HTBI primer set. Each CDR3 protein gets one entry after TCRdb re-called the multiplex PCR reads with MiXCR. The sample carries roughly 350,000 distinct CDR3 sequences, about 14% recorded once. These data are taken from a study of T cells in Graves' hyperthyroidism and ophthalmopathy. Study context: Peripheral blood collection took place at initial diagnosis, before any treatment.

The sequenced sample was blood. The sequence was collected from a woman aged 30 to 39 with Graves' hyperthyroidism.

CDR3 region: CASDNTGGADGYTF. The CDR3 DNA reads as TGTGCCAGCGATAATACAGGGGGCGCCGATGGCTACACCTTC. The genes are TRBV28 and TRBJ1-2; TRBD1 matches 9 bases. This CDR3 has 14 residues. V lost 8 bases and J lost 6; bases outside the gene matches: 10. CDR1 and CDR2 from the germline V gene are MDHEN and SYDVKM.